One T cell receptor beta chain is described in this entry. Its specificity is unknown. CDR1 SGHTA and CDR2 FQGNSA come from the germline V gene. Trimming removed 5 bases from V and 0 bases from J, with 14 bases in between. CDR3 length: 16 amino acids. UMIs and sample barcodes were carried by the TCR alpha and TCR beta cDNA libraries that 5'RACE produced using constant-segment primers. TCRdb re-called the 5' RACE reads with MiXCR, one entry per CDR3 protein. The repertoire holds almost 35,000 distinct CDR3 sequences, 7% to 9.5% seen once, with approximately 28% in the top ten. This specimen belongs to a study of T-cell memory formation after mild COVID-19. General observations from the study: There was no confirmation that second-wave clones peaking on day 37 were SARS-CoV-2 specific.

The chain is built from TRBV7-2 and TRBJ1-5; D may be TRBD1 (5 bases). This clonotype originated in a man between 18 and 29 years old who had mild COVID-19 (a few samples of this study predate the infection). Cell type and time point are not known. The sequenced sample was PBMCs or a T cell subset sorted from them (not recorded which). CDR3 residues: CASSPRGTHSNQPQHF. The CDR3 region has the DNA TGTGCCAGCAGCCCCCGTGGGACCCATAGCAATCAGCCCCAGCATTTT.